The rows below give T cell receptor beta chains drawn from one sample of a study of read filtering for tumor transcriptome and immune sequencing. Each CDR3 protein gets one entry after TCRdb re-called the reads with MiXCR. The sample carries approximately 58,000 distinct CDR3 sequences, 20% to 25% recorded once. The specimen was a population of CD138-negative cells sorted from bone marrow. These receptors originate from a donor at least 40 years old with multiple myeloma. Each CDR3 is given with its conserved first and last residue. The D gene is left open where the match is weak. Part of the rows lack a size; the others show once, few, many or a class for expanded clones.

CDR3 protein,CDR3 DNA,V gene,D gene,J gene,clone size
CAIRDTGSGNTIYF,TGTGCCATCAGGGACACCGGCTCTGGAAACACCATATATTTT,TRBV10-3,NA,TRBJ1-3,few
CASSPTGGTSGYTDTQYF,TGTGCCAGCAGCCCCACGGGGGGGACTAGCGGGTACACAGATACGCAGTATTTT,TRBV7-3,TRBD2,TRBJ2-3,NA
CASSPRTGASEQYF,TGTGCCAGCAGCCCACGGACAGGTGCGTCCGAGCAGTACTTC,TRBV7-9,TRBD1,TRBJ2-7,many
CSVEGAAGGSYEQYF,TGCAGCGTTGAAGGGGCCGCGGGGGGCTCCTACGAGCAGTACTTC,TRBV29-1,TRBD2,TRBJ2-7,many
CASSQGLGLAGVNEQFF,TGTGCCAGCAGCCAAGGCCTGGGACTAGCGGGGGTCAATGAGCAGTTCTTC,TRBV3-1,TRBD2,TRBJ2-1,many
CATSAGLAGVNEQFF,TGTGCCACCAGTGCGGGACTAGCGGGAGTTAATGAGCAGTTCTTC,TRBV24-1,TRBD2,TRBJ2-1,few
CASSFKLGTVEKLFF,TGTGCCAGCAGTTTTAAATTAGGAACAGTTGAAAAACTGTTTTTT,TRBV12-3/TRBV12-4,NA,TRBJ1-4,NA
CASSGTPLSSTGELFF,TGTGCCAGCTCCGGGACACCCCTATCATCCACCGGGGAGCTGTTTTTT,TRBV18,NA,TRBJ2-2,many
CASSERVQQPQHF,TGTGCCAGCAGCGAAAGGGTGCAACAGCCCCAGCATTTT,TRBV4-2,NA,TRBJ1-5,once
CASSPTLAGGRRDEQYF,TGTGCCAGCTCTCCTACACTAGCGGGAGGCCGGAGGGACGAGCAGTACTTC,TRBV18,TRBD2,TRBJ2-7,NA
CATTTGTGSRNEQFF,TGTGCCACAACGACCGGGACAGGTAGTCGCAATGAGCAGTTCTTC,TRBV24-1,TRBD1,TRBJ2-1,many
CASSIIETDTQYF,TGTGCCAGCTCCATAATCGAAACAGATACGCAGTATTTT,TRBV27,NA,TRBJ2-3,many
CASSRYLGETQYF,TGTGCCAGCAGCCGCTATCTGGGAGAGACCCAGTACTTC,TRBV13,NA,TRBJ2-5,NA